This T cell receptor (beta chain) was obtained from a study of CD8 T cells in Susac syndrome. General observations from the study: The study recognized that the number of individuals in its TCR sequencing and HLA analysis was relatively small.

RNA in amounts of about 0.45 to 1 ug was reverse transcribed with random hexamers. With immunoSEQ multiplex PCR, TCR beta CDR3 was amplified across 54 Vbeta and 13 Jbeta. TCRdb re-derived calls from the immunoSEQ multiplex PCR reads in MiXCR, one entry per CDR3 protein. This repertoire shows under 200,000 distinct CDR3 sequences, roughly 92% found once; its top ten account for 0.12%. Germline V CDR1 and CDR2: MNHNY, SVGAGI (reference sequence). CDR3 length: 16 residues. V shed 0 bases, J shed 3 bases, and the junction held 4 bases outside the gene matches. To note about this clonotype: Its specificity is unknown.

The chain links TRBV6-6 to TRBJ2-1; 8 bases line up with TRBD1. The clonotype was recovered from a human donor with Susac syndrome. Sequencing was done on a sample of CD4+ T cells from PBMCs. For the CDR3, the DNA is TGTGCCAGCAGTTACTCCCAGGGGGCCAACTACAATGAGCAGTTCTTC. It is translated as CASSYSQGANYNEQFF.